This entry lists 18 T cell receptor beta chains sequenced from one sample in a study of beta chain features in type 1 diabetes (dated by TCRdb to 2016 to 2019). Study-wide conclusions, independent of this receptor: A moderate but significant shortening of TCRB CDR3 length was observed in type 1 diabetes patients in all four CD4+ subsets.

These receptors have no identified antigens. Library prep was done by the immunoSEQ multiplex PCR assay. The entire isolated RNA was reverse transcribed using the High Capacity cDNA Reverse Transcription Kit, and thus expressed TCRB transcripts were sequenced. TCRdb's version of the immuneACCESS table is confined to in-frame rearrangements and falls short of the full clone set. An unresolved V gene accounts for under half of the shortfall where checked; the remainder is of unknown origin. In this sample the table shows 640,000 or so clones, over 11% of which occur a single time. Roughly 0.04% of the sample goes to the ten largest clones. The material sequenced was naive CD4+ T cells from blood. The label giving this sample's cell subset or site can be read as: true naive CD4+ T cells. All receptors come from a man younger than 30 with type 1 diabetes.

The chain couples TRBV29-1 to TRBJ1-1; a possible D gene is TRBD1 (6 bases). Germline values: CDR1 SQVTM, CDR2 ANQGSEA. V lost 4 bases to trimming and J lost 5 bases, with 20 bases between them. CDR3 length: 15 residues. The CDR3 DNA sequence: TGCAGCGTTGTGAAGGACAGTCTGTATTCTACTGAAGCTTTCTTT. Residues: CSVVKDSLYSTEAFF.

This clone was observed a handful of times. The genes are TRBV30 and TRBJ2-7; D might be TRBD1 or TRBD2, each matching 5 bases. From germline, CDR1 is GTSNPN and CDR2 SVGIG (reference sequence). This CDR3 comprises 15 residues. V lost 2 bases, J lost 4 bases, and 18 bases lay in between. CDR3: CAWSSPGTPRYEQYF. The CDR3 coding sequence is TGTGCCTGGAGTTCGCCCGGGACCCCACGGTACGAGCAGTACTTC.

CDR3 region: CAWSPGIQDGETQYF. The CDR3 DNA reads as TGTGCCTGGAGTCCCGGGATTCAGGATGGGGAGACCCAGTACTTC. The V gene is TRBV30, the J gene TRBJ2-5, with D possibly being TRBD2 (5 bases). Germline V lookup: CDR1 GTSNPN, CDR2 SVGIG (reference sequence). Trimming took 2 bases from V and 5 from J, leaving 18 bases between them. This CDR3 comprises 15 residues.

The CDR3 protein is CASSQRETQYF. The CDR3 DNA reads as TGTGCCAGTAGCCAAAGGGAGACCCAGTACTTC. The gene calls are TRBV19 and TRBJ2-5, with D unclear. Looked up from germline, CDR1 is LNHDA and CDR2 is SQIVND (reference sequence). The V end was cut by 6 bases, the J end by 5 bases, with 7 bases between. This CDR3 contains 11 residues.

With regard to this clone: Other DNA sequences of this sample code for an identical CDR3. The V gene is TRBV30, the J gene TRBJ2-1; D is undetermined. The germline V gene has CDR1 GTSNPN and CDR2 SVGIG (reference sequence). The V end was cut by 1 base, the J end by 8 bases, with 6 bases between. The CDR3 extends over 11 amino acids. CDR3 in DNA: TGTGCCTGGAGTGGTTTAGATGAGCAGTTCTTC. Its translation is CAWSGLDEQFF.

As concerns this clone: Other DNA variants within this sample encode the same CDR3. The rearrangement links TRBV5-1 to TRBJ2-3, with unresolved D. Germline CDR1 SGHRS, CDR2 YFSETQ. Trimming took 0 bases from V and 3 from J, leaving 8 bases between them. The CDR3 contains 14 residues. CDR3 in DNA: TGCGCCAGCAGCTTGGAACAGTTAACAGATACGCAGTATTTT. Its translation: CASSLEQLTDTQYF.

The V call is TRBV14, the J call TRBJ2-7, with 13 bases that match TRBD2. Germline loops: CDR1 SGHDN, CDR2 FVKESK. V lost 0 bases and J lost 12; bases outside the gene matches: 5. The CDR3 runs to 14 residues. CDR3 loop: CASSQDGTSGILYF. Here the CDR3 DNA reads TGTGCCAGCAGCCAAGACGGGACTAGCGGGATTTTGTACTTC. The whole variable domain, filled in from reference TRBV14 and TRBJ2-7, reads EAGVTQFPSHSVIEKGQTVTLRCDPISGHDNLYWYRRVMGKEIKFLLHFVKESKQDESGMPNNRFLAERTGGTYSTLKVQPAELEDSGVYFCASSQDGTSGILYFGPGTRLTVT.

This chain joins TRBV10-3 and TRBJ1-5; TRBD1 might be the D (5 bases). Trimming removed 7 bases at V and 3 bases at J, with 10 bases between. This CDR3 contains 13 residues. The germline CDR1 and CDR2 sequences are ENHRY and SYGVKD. This CDR3 is CAIIGQDNQPQHF. CDR3 bases: TGTGCCATCATTGGACAAGACAATCAGCCCCAGCATTTT.

This chain links TRBV15 with TRBJ1-3, with D perhaps matching TRBD1 (6 bases). The CDR3 runs 16 residues. V dropped 1 base and J dropped 1 base, with 11 bases sitting between them. Germline CDR1 is LNHNV and CDR2 is YYDKDF (reference sequence). In DNA, the CDR3 is TGTGCCACCAGCAGAGGACAGGCTGCATCTGGAAACACCATATATTTT. Amino acids: CATSRGQAASGNTIYF.

This clone was counted a single time. This chain joins TRBV7-2 and TRBJ2-1; a weak D match, TRBD2 (5 bases). The CDR3 runs 17 residues. The V gene's germline CDR1 is SGHTA and CDR2 FQGNSA. Trimming removed 1 base from V and 4 bases from J, with 17 bases in between. The CDR3 protein is CASSLVWAEANYNEQFF. As DNA, the CDR3 is TGTGCCAGCAGCTTAGTTTGGGCGGAGGCCAATTACAATGAGCAGTTCTTC.

In the case of this clone: Different DNA sequences within this sample yield the same CDR3. The rearrangement uses TRBV7-2 and TRBJ2-7; D is ambiguous. CDR3 size: 13 residues. Between the trimmed V and J ends, which lost 1 base and 2 bases, there was a span of 6 bases. Germline CDR1 reads SGHTA; CDR2 reads FQGNSA. The CDR3 nucleotides are TGTGCCAGCAGCTTAGGTAGGGCCTACGAGCAGTACTTC. Translated: CASSLGRAYEQYF.

The chain couples TRBV19 to TRBJ2-2; 8 nucleotides align to TRBD2. Germline CDR1 LNHDA, CDR2 SQIVND (reference sequence). V dropped 4 bases and J dropped 7; count of bases not matched to a gene: 5. This CDR3 region has 14 residues. CDR3: CASSTGLAYGELFF. The DNA for the CDR3 is TGTGCCAGTAGTACCGGACTAGCCTACGGGGAGCTGTTTTTT.

This clone was seen more than once but under ten times. The rearrangement uses TRBV4-2 and TRBJ1-2; the D is unclear. CDR3 length: 13 residues. V was clipped by 3 bases and J by 7 bases, with 12 bases between them. Germline V CDR1 and CDR2: LGHNA, YNFKEQ. The CDR3: CASSQTTTGGYTF. The CDR3 DNA is TGTGCCAGCAGCCAGACAACGACGGGTGGCTACACCTTC.

The chain links TRBV13 to TRBJ1-3; tentative D call: TRBD1 (6 bases). The germline V and J ends were trimmed by 5 bases and 0 bases, with 11 bases remaining between them. Per the germline V gene, CDR1 is PRHDT and CDR2 is FYEKMQ (reference sequence). CDR3 size: 15 residues. The CDR3 sequence is CASSRGPSSGNTIYF. The CDR3 nucleotides are TGTGCCAGCAGCCGGGGGCCTTCCTCTGGAAACACCATATATTTT.

This chain joins TRBV5-1 and TRBJ2-7, with TRBD1 identical over 7 bases. Germline CDR1 reads SGHRS; CDR2 reads YFSETQ. Losses at the gene ends were 7 bases for V and 3 bases for J; bases not matched to a gene: 10. This CDR3 has 14 amino acids. CDR3 in amino acids: CASGPRDSFYEQYF. CDR3 coding DNA: TGCGCCAGCGGACCCCGGGACAGCTTCTACGAGCAGTACTTC.

There are a few counts of this clone. The V gene is TRBV20-1, the J gene TRBJ1-2, with D unclear. Germline CDR1 reads DFQATT; CDR2 reads SNEGSKA (reference sequence). The CDR3 loop spans 11 amino acids. V was cut by 0 bases and J by 8 bases, with 7 bases left in between. DNA for the CDR3: TGCAGTGCTAGAGATCCTGGGGGCTACACCTTC. Its protein is CSARDPGGYTF.

In its sample, this clone was seen a few times. The genes are TRBV21-1 and TRBJ2-1; the table's D call TRBD2 went unverified against the DNA. TRBV21-1 is annotated as a pseudogene. The length of the CDR3 is 15 residues. CDR3 DNA: TGTGCCAGCAGCACCTTGCGGGCGGACTACAATGAGCAGTTCTTC. Translated: CASSTLRADYNEQFF.

The chain has TRBV19 and TRBJ2-7; maybe TRBD1 (5 bases). Germline lookup yields CDR1 LNHDA and CDR2 SQIVND (reference sequence). CDR3 length equals 11 residues. Trimming took off 9 bases at V and 6 bases at J, with 12 bases between the two ends. CDR3 DNA: TGTGCCAGCGCCTCAGGGCGCGAGCAGTACTTC. The encoded protein is CASASGREQYF.